The 22 T cell receptor beta chains reported below all come from one sample, sequenced in a study of T cell repertoires in cytomegalovirus infection. Their antigens remain unidentified. In TCRdb, the reads were re-called with MiXCR into one record per CDR3 protein. The table shows 360,000 or so distinct CDR3 sequences, with about 35% occurring only once. Sequencing was performed on cultured PBMCs, taken from culture after CMV antigen stimulation. These receptor sequences come from a human donor in good health (CMV status not recorded). Some clones in this sample may be carry-over from other donors' samples.

This clonotype was recorded a few times. This chain uses TRBV28 with TRBJ1-3, with D hard to call. Trimming took 3 bases from V and 5 from J, leaving 11 bases between them. CDR1 MDHEN and CDR2 SYDVKM come from the germline V gene. The CDR3 runs to 14 residues. The CDR3 loop is CASSFTRSRNTIYF. The CDR3 coding sequence is TGTGCCAGCAGTTTTACCCGCTCCCGAAACACCATATATTTT.

This clonotype was seen more than once but under ten times. V is TRBV6-1 and J is TRBJ1-5; D gene unclear. Germline-derived CDR1 and CDR2 are MNHNS and SASEGT. V lost 3 bases to trimming and J lost 11 bases, with 17 bases between them. The CDR3 spans 14 residues. CDR3: CASSEWVGTAAQHF. In DNA form, the CDR3 reads TGTGCCAGCAGTGAGTGGGTAGGAACTGCTGCCCAGCATTTT.

This clonotype came up a few times. The chain couples TRBV7-6 to TRBJ2-5, with 9 nucleotides matching TRBD1. J lost 3 bases, V lost 1 base, and 3 bases had no gene match. This CDR3 contains 15 residues. Germline V CDR1 and CDR2: SGHVS, FNYEAQ. The CDR3 DNA reads TGTGCCAGCAGCTTAGGTTGGACAGGGGAAGAGACCCAGTACTTC. Its translation: CASSLGWTGEETQYF.

V is TRBV6-2 or TRBV6-3 and J is TRBJ2-5; 9 nucleotides match TRBD2. J lost 3 bases, V lost 3 bases, and 2 bases had no gene match. The CDR3 has 14 residues. Per germline, CDR1 MNHEY and CDR2 SVGEGT. The DNA of the CDR3 is TGTGCCAGCAGTTATTGGACTAGCGAAGAGACCCAGTACTTC. Residues: CASSYWTSEETQYF.

The J gene is TRBJ2-3, the V gene TRBV6-1, with 9 bases that match TRBD1. The germline CDR1 and CDR2 sequences are MNHNS and SASEGT. This CDR3 region has 12 residues. Trimming removed 6 bases from V and 6 bases from J; junction bases left unmatched: 1. The CDR3 DNA follows: TGTGCCAGCAGGGGGACAGGGGATACGCAGTATTTT. Its translation is CASRGTGDTQYF.

V and J are TRBV24-1 and TRBJ2-1; 12 nucleotides agree with TRBD2. The CDR3 is 16 residues long. CDR1 KGHDR and CDR2 SFDVKD come from the germline V gene. The J segment lost 4 bases and the V segment lost 3 bases, leaving 3 bases of the junction unmatched. The CDR3, as DNA: TGTGCCACCAGTGATCCGACTAGCGGGAGATACAATGAGCAGTTCTTC. Amino acid sequence: CATSDPTSGRYNEQFF.

This rearrangement joins TRBV20-1 to TRBJ2-1; possibly TRBD1 or TRBD2 for D (5 bases each). The germline V and J ends were trimmed by 5 bases and 6 bases, with 14 bases remaining between them. Germline V lookup: CDR1 DFQATT, CDR2 SNEGSKA (reference sequence). The CDR3 contains 13 residues. The CDR3 DNA sequence: TGCAGTGCTGCACCTAGGGACGGCAATGAGCAGTTCTTC. Protein sequence: CSAAPRDGNEQFF.

The chain has TRBV12-3 or TRBV12-4 and TRBJ2-1; 11 bases match TRBD1. The CDR3 covers 13 residues. The J segment lost 10 bases and the V segment lost 5 bases, leaving 4 bases of the junction unmatched. This CDR3 is CASSQGQGVEQFF. CDR3 nucleotides: TGTGCCAGCAGTCAGGGACAGGGGGTCGAGCAGTTCTTC.

This clonotype showed up just once. The V call is TRBV6-2 or TRBV6-3, the J call TRBJ2-7; TRBD1 aligns across 8 bases. J was trimmed by 0 bases and V by 2 bases; bases with no gene match: 6. CDR1 is MNHEY and CDR2 is SVGEGT in the germline V gene. This CDR3 has 16 residues. In DNA form, the CDR3 reads TGTGCCAGCAGTTACCCCCGGACAGGGAGCTCCTACGAGCAGTACTTC. This translates into CASSYPRTGSSYEQYF.

This clonotype was observed at least ten times. The V and J genes are TRBV14 and TRBJ2-1, with TRBD2 identical over 8 bases. Germline CDR1 reads SGHDN; CDR2 reads FVKESK. Trimming removed 8 bases from V and 5 bases from J; junction bases left unmatched: 11. The length of the CDR3 is 15 residues. The CDR3 sequence is CASGIAGPRNNEQFF. The CDR3 nucleotides read TGTGCCAGCGGTATAGCGGGACCCAGGAACAATGAGCAGTTCTTC.

The V gene is TRBV9, the J gene TRBJ1-6; D remains unclear. CDR1 is SGDLS and CDR2 is YYNGEE in the germline V gene. This CDR3 is built from 17 residues. The germline V and J ends were trimmed by 3 bases and 5 bases, with 18 bases remaining between them. The CDR3 DNA reads as TGTGCCAGCAGCGGTCGGCGGCGCCGAAATAATAATTCACCCCTCCACTTT. Its protein product is CASSGRRRRNNNSPLHF.

This clonotype was seen a few times. This chain uses TRBV2 with TRBJ1-6; a possible D gene is TRBD1 (6 bases). Looked up from germline, CDR1 is SNHLY and CDR2 is FYNNEI. The ends were cut back, 4 bases at V and 9 bases at J, with 10 bases in the middle. This CDR3 region has 13 residues. The DNA for the CDR3 is TGTGCCAGCAGTGCAGGGGAAGGTTCACCCCTCCACTTT. This gives the protein CASSAGEGSPLHF.

This chain links TRBV19 with TRBJ1-5, with D possibly being TRBD1 (6 bases). With 4 bases removed from V and 5 bases from J, the gap between germline ends came to 15 bases. CDR1 is LNHDA, CDR2 SQIVND, per germline (reference sequence). The CDR3 loop spans 15 amino acids. This chain's CDR3 is CASSRGHRAYQPQHF. Written as DNA, the CDR3 is TGTGCCAGTAGTAGGGGTCACAGGGCTTATCAGCCCCAGCATTTT.

The chain couples TRBV14 to TRBJ1-1, with unresolved D. CDR3 size: 14 residues. The germline V gene encodes CDR1 SGHDN and CDR2 FVKESK. The ends were cut back, 3 bases at V and 0 bases at J, with 8 bases in the middle. CDR3 sequence (DNA): TGTGCCAGCAGCCAGGACCACATGAACACTGAAGCTTTCTTT. Amino acids: CASSQDHMNTEAFF.

This sequence joins TRBV19 and TRBJ2-1; 7 nucleotides align to TRBD2. Germline assignment: CDR1 LNHDA and CDR2 SQIVND (reference sequence). The CDR3 extends over 17 amino acids. V lost 3 bases, J lost 2 bases, and 10 bases stayed unmatched. The CDR3 DNA reads as TGTGCCAGTAGTATCCTGAGGTCTAGCGGAACCTACAATGAGCAGTTCTTC. Encoded protein: CASSILRSSGTYNEQFF.

This sequence joins TRBV11-2 and TRBJ1-3, with unresolved D. The CDR3 has 13 amino acids. V shed 5 bases and J shed 4 bases, with 9 bases lying between them. The germline V gene encodes CDR1 SGHAT and CDR2 FQNNGV. The CDR3 DNA follows: TGTGCCAGCAGCCAGACCATGGGAAACACCATATATTTT. Its protein product is CASSQTMGNTIYF.

The chain carries TRBV7-8 and TRBJ2-7; D unresolved. Germline V gene data show CDR1 as SGHVS and CDR2 as FQNEAQ. The CDR3 runs 14 residues. Trimming removed 5 bases from V and 3 bases from J, with 14 bases in between. The CDR3 coding sequence is TGTGCCAGCAGCCTCGAGGCAGGCCACTACGAGCAGTACTTC. It codes for CASSLEAGHYEQYF.

The gene calls are TRBV20-1 and TRBJ2-5; 11 bases agree with TRBD2. J was trimmed by 4 bases and V by 3 bases; bases with no gene match: 10. The V gene's germline CDR1 is DFQATT and CDR2 SNEGSKA (reference sequence). The CDR3 contains 16 residues. Here the CDR3 DNA reads TGCAGTGCTAGGTCCTTTAGCGGGAGGGCCGGAGAGACCCAGTACTTC. This codes for CSARSFSGRAGETQYF.

The V gene is TRBV19, the J gene TRBJ2-1; D gene unclear. In germline, CDR1 is LNHDA, CDR2 SQIVND (reference sequence). V shed 9 bases and J shed 5 bases, with 14 bases lying between them. The CDR3 runs 13 residues. The CDR3 DNA reads as TGTGCCAGCCAGACCTGGCCGGACAATGAGCAGTTCTTC. Protein sequence: CASQTWPDNEQFF.

This clonotype was counted between two and nine times. J is TRBJ1-4 and V is TRBV7-4; TRBD1 matches at 9 bases. Germline V lookup: CDR1 SGHVT, CDR2 SQSDAQ. This CDR3 region has 15 residues. V shed 6 bases, J shed 7 bases, and the junction held 9 bases outside the gene matches. CDR3 sequence: CASREPGQGGEKLFF. CDR3 coding DNA: TGTGCCAGCAGGGAGCCGGGACAGGGTGGTGAAAAACTGTTTTTT. Drawing the rest from reference TRBV7-4 and TRBJ1-4, the complete variable domain is GAGVSQSPRYKVAKRGRDVALRCDSISGHVTLYWYRQTLGQGSEVLTYSQSDAQRDKSGRPSGRFSAERPERSVSTLKIQRTEQGDSAVYLCASREPGQGGEKLFFGSGTQLSVL.

The CDR3 nucleotides are TGCGCCAGCAGCCAAGATCCGGGTTTCAGCGGCTACACCTTC. The encoded protein is CASSQDPGFSGYTF. V is TRBV4-1 and J is TRBJ1-2; D remains ambiguous. Germline CDR1 and CDR2: MGHRA and YSYEKL. This CDR3 is 14 amino acids long. Trimming shortened V by 0 bases and J by 8 bases, and 13 bases separated the two germline ends.

The chain has TRBV6-6 and TRBJ2-1; TRBD2 might be the D (5 bases). Germline CDR1 reads MNHNY; CDR2 reads SVGAGI (reference sequence). This CDR3 spans 15 amino acids. V lost 5 bases and J 0 bases, leaving 11 bases between the germline ends. The CDR3, as DNA: TGTGCCAGCAGTACGAGCGGCCCCTCCTACAATGAGCAGTTCTTC. It translates to CASSTSGPSYNEQFF.